Presented here are 20 T cell receptor beta chains from one specimen sequenced in a study of T cells in Graves' hyperthyroidism and ophthalmopathy. Amplified regions were TCR beta CDR3 sequences from RNA transcripts. HTBI primers drove first-round RT-PCR of the TCR CDR3. TCRdb re-derived calls from the multiplex PCR reads in MiXCR, one entry per CDR3 protein. The sample lists roughly 800,000 distinct CDR3 sequences, 38% occurring once. The sequenced material came from blood. All receptors derive from a man aged 18 to 29 with Graves' hyperthyroidism.

The chain joins TRBV10-3 to TRBJ1-5, with a tentative D call TRBD1 (6 bases). The CDR3 is made up of 14 amino acids. Trimming took off 10 bases at V and 2 bases at J, with 15 bases between the two ends. Germline V gene data show CDR1 as ENHRY and CDR2 as SYGVKD. This CDR3 is CATEGGLGNQPQHF. CDR3 DNA sequence: TGTGCCACCGAGGGGGGATTGGGCAATCAGCCCCAGCATTTT.

The chain employs TRBV4-1 and TRBJ2-2, with a weak D call TRBD1 (6 bases). The CDR3 is made up of 15 amino acids. Germline assignment: CDR1 MGHRA and CDR2 YSYEKL. The germline V and J ends were trimmed by 0 bases and 4 bases, with 9 bases remaining between them. CDR3 sequence (DNA): TGCGCCAGCAGCCAAGAAAGACAGGTCACCGGGGAGCTGTTTTTT. Encoded protein: CASSQERQVTGELFF.

The V and J genes are TRBV24-1 and TRBJ2-1, with D possibly being TRBD1 or TRBD2 (5 bases each). Trimming pared 6 bases from V and 8 bases from J, leaving 10 bases between. Germline CDR1 and CDR2: KGHDR and SFDVKD. This CDR3 has 12 residues. The CDR3: CATSPGAYEQFF. Written as DNA, the CDR3 is TGTGCCACCAGTCCCGGGGCGTATGAGCAGTTCTTC.

This clonotype was observed a handful of times. The rearrangement uses TRBV7-8 and TRBJ2-5; 9 nucleotides align to TRBD2. Germline CDR1 SGHVS, CDR2 FQNEAQ. CDR3 length: 16 residues. V gave up 1 base and J gave up 5 bases; unmatched junction bases: 8. The CDR3 DNA reads TGTGCCAGCAGCTTAGAGGGCGGGGGGGCTTATGAGACCCAGTACTTC. Its translation is CASSLEGGGAYETQYF. Variable domain in full (rest from reference TRBV7-8 and TRBJ2-5): GAGVSQSPRYKVAKRGQDVALRCDPISGHVSLFWYQQALGQGPEFLTYFQNEAQLDKSGLPSDRFFAERPEGSVSTLKIQRTQQEDSAVYLCASSLEGGGAYETQYFGPGTRLLVL.

This clonotype was counted at least ten times. The V and J genes are TRBV5-1 and TRBJ1-4; D is ambiguous. The CDR3 extends over 13 amino acids. V was shortened by 1 base and J by 8 bases, with 9 bases between the two germline ends. Germline V gene lookup returns CDR1 SGHRS and CDR2 YFSETQ. The DNA of the CDR3 is TGCGCCAGCAGCTTGCGGCTGGACGAAAAACTGTTTTTT. This encodes CASSLRLDEKLFF.

This chain connects TRBV12-3 or TRBV12-4 to TRBJ1-2, with TRBD1 identical over 7 bases. Trimming took 3 bases from V and 4 from J; bases not matched to a gene: 8. This CDR3 comprises 15 residues. For the CDR3, the DNA is TGTGCCAGCAGTTTTACGGGACAGAGATTCTATGGCTACACCTTC. The encoded protein is CASSFTGQRFYGYTF.

The genes are TRBV11-2 and TRBJ2-5; 8 nucleotides match TRBD2. Losses at the gene ends were 5 bases for V and 7 bases for J; bases not matched to a gene: 9. Germline assignment: CDR1 SGHAT and CDR2 FQNNGV. This CDR3 spans 14 amino acids. DNA of the CDR3: TGTGCCAGCAGCCTTTCCGGGACTAGAGCGACCCAGTACTTC. Its protein is CASSLSGTRATQYF.

This clonotype was found a few times. The chain couples TRBV7-8 to TRBJ2-7; 8 bases line up with TRBD1. Unmatched junction bases numbered 11, after V lost 1 base and J lost 3 bases. CDR3 length: 17 residues. The V gene's germline CDR1 is SGHVS and CDR2 FQNEAQ. CDR3 amino acids: CASSLGWDRTPYYEQYF. The CDR3 bases are TGTGCCAGCAGCTTAGGATGGGACAGGACACCTTACTACGAGCAGTACTTC.

Details on this clonotype: A much more abundant neighbour one base away suggests this may be a read error. V and J are TRBV2 and TRBJ2-7; maybe TRBD1 (6 bases). This CDR3 is 12 amino acids long. Germline CDR1 SNHLY, CDR2 FYNNEI. V lost 10 bases, J lost 0 bases, and 10 bases lay in between. CDR3 sequence reads: CATTGTSYEQYF. DNA for the CDR3: TGTGCCACGACAGGTACCTCCTACGAGCAGTACTTC.

To note about this clonotype: Lacking the conserved final phenylalanine or tryptophan, this CDR3 likely reflects a read error. The chain is built from TRBV20-1 and TRBJ1-1; D gene unclear. Deletions cut 3 bases from V and 6 bases from J, with 20 bases between. This CDR3 spans 15 amino acids. CDR1 and CDR2 from the germline V gene are DFQATT and SNEGSKA (reference sequence). In DNA, the CDR3 is TGCAGTGCTAGGGAGGGCTCCGGTTTGGTCGCTGAAGCTTTCCTT. Translated: CSAREGSGLVAEAFL.

As concerns this clonotype: A read error is likely, as this CDR3 ends without the conserved phenylalanine or tryptophan. It is unclear where the CDR3 begins or ends on the DNA, so no DNA is shown, and the CDR3 is as TCRdb lists it. The chain employs TRBV6-6 and TRBJ2-6. The germline CDR1 and CDR2 sequences are MNHNY and SVGAGI (reference sequence). The CDR3 is 8 residues long, counting both termini. The CDR3 protein is CASSYGTS.

Points on this clonotype: A much larger clonotype is one base distant, so this may be a read error. The chain joins TRBV14 to TRBJ1-6; no reliable D call. V dropped 5 bases and J dropped 7 bases, with 12 bases sitting between them. The CDR3 covers 14 residues. Germline CDR1 SGHDN, CDR2 FVKESK. The CDR3 nucleotides are TGTGCCAGCAGCTCCAGGCGGCTGAATTCACCCCTCCACTTT. Its translation: CASSSRRLNSPLHF.

This clonotype was detected many times. V usage is TRBV5-6 and J usage is TRBJ2-7; TRBD2 is a possible D gene (6 bases). With 4 bases removed from V and 4 bases from J, the gap between germline ends came to 15 bases. The CDR3 sequence is 14 residues long. From germline, CDR1 is SGHDT and CDR2 YYEEEE. CDR3 amino acids: CASSPLSGAYEQYF. CDR3 in DNA: TGTGCCAGCAGCCCCCTCTCGGGAGCTTACGAGCAGTACTTC. Looking up the rest from reference TRBV5-6 and TRBJ2-7 gives the full variable domain: DAGVTQSPTHLIKTRGQQVTLRCSPKSGHDTVSWYQQALGQGPQFIFQYYEEEERQRGNFPDRFSGHQFPNYSSELNVNALLLGDSALYLCASSPLSGAYEQYFGPGTRLTVT.

The gene calls are TRBV2 and TRBJ1-5; a weak D match, TRBD1 (5 bases). Germline values: CDR1 SNHLY, CDR2 FYNNEI. This CDR3 is built from 15 residues. V lost 6 bases and J 3 bases, leaving 15 bases between the germline ends. The CDR3 coding sequence is TGTGCCAGCAGCCCACCCCCGGGACTCAATCAGCCCCAGCATTTT. Amino acids: CASSPPPGLNQPQHF.

This CDR3 reads CASSHWDRGYEQYF. The DNA of the CDR3 is TGCGCCAGCAGCCACTGGGACAGGGGCTACGAGCAGTACTTC. The rearrangement links TRBV4-1 to TRBJ2-7, with 10 bases fitting TRBD1. With 3 bases clipped from V and 3 bases from J, the junction kept 2 bases outside the gene matches. Germline V gene lookup returns CDR1 MGHRA and CDR2 YSYEKL. CDR3 size: 14 residues.

The table lists this clonotype with a count of one. The chain uses TRBV13 and TRBJ1-1; 7 bases line up with TRBD1. CDR3 length: 15 residues. Germline-derived CDR1 and CDR2 are PRHDT and FYEKMQ (reference sequence). V lost 5 bases to trimming and J lost 5 bases; unmatched junction nucleotides: 11. The CDR3 loop reads CASSPRAGGGTEAFF. CDR3 nucleotides: TGTGCCAGCAGCCCCCGGGCAGGGGGAGGGACTGAAGCTTTCTTT.

The chain has TRBV7-4 and TRBJ2-7; the D gene could be TRBD1 or TRBD2 (5 bases each). The CDR3 spans 13 residues. CDR1 is SGHVT, CDR2 SQSDAQ, per germline. V lost 6 bases, J lost 7 bases, and 16 bases lay in between. This CDR3 is CASSYFQGEEQYF. CDR3 nucleotide sequence: TGTGCCAGCAGTTACTTTCAGGGAGAGGAGCAGTACTTC.

This clonotype was seen repeatedly, ten times or more. The genes are TRBV24-1 and TRBJ2-6; 7 bases agree with TRBD1. V lost 5 bases to trimming and J lost 0 bases; unmatched junction nucleotides: 0. The CDR3 spans 15 residues. Per germline, CDR1 KGHDR and CDR2 SFDVKD. The CDR3 reads CATSGDSSGANVLTF. CDR3 DNA: TGTGCCACCAGTGGGGACAGCTCTGGGGCCAACGTCCTGACTTTC.

This clonotype has just a few counts. The rearrangement joins TRBV9 to TRBJ2-2; a possible D gene is TRBD2 (5 bases). The V end was cut by 0 bases, the J end by 4 bases, with 10 bases between. The CDR3 extends over 15 amino acids. The V gene's germline CDR1 is SGDLS and CDR2 YYNGEE. DNA for the CDR3: TGTGCCAGCAGCGTAGTGGGAGACCCCACCGGGGAGCTGTTTTTT. This encodes CASSVVGDPTGELFF.

The chain joins TRBV9 to TRBJ1-1, with TRBD1 matching 9 bases. The CDR3 runs 15 residues. Germline lookup yields CDR1 SGDLS and CDR2 YYNGEE. Trimming removed 3 bases from V and 2 bases from J; junction bases left unmatched: 5. CDR3 in DNA: TGTGCCAGCAGCGGGACAGGGGCCCCTAACACTGAAGCTTTCTTT. Protein: CASSGTGAPNTEAFF.